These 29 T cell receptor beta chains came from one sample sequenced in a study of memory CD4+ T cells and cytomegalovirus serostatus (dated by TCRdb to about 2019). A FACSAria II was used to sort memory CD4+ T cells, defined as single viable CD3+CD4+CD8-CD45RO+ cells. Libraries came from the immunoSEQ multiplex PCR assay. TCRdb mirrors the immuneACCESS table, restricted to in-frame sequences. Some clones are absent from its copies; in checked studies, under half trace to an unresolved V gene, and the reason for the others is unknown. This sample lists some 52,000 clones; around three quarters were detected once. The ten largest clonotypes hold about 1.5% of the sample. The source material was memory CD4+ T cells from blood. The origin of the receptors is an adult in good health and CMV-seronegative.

CDR3 DNA: TGCAGCGTTGGGTCCGCAGGGAAGAACACCGGGGAGCTGTTTTTT. Translation: CSVGSAGKNTGELFF. V usage is TRBV29-1 and J usage is TRBJ2-2, with TRBD1 as a possible D gene (5 bases). The V gene's germline CDR1 is SQVTM and CDR2 ANQGSEA. Trimming took off 4 bases at V and 1 base at J, with 13 bases between the two ends. CDR3 length: 15 residues.

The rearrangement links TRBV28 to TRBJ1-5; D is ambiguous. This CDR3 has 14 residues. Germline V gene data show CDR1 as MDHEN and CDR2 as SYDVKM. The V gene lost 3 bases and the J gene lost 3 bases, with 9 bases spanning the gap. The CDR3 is CASSLRGNNQPQHF. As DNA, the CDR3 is TGTGCCAGCAGTTTGAGAGGGAACAATCAGCCCCAGCATTTT.

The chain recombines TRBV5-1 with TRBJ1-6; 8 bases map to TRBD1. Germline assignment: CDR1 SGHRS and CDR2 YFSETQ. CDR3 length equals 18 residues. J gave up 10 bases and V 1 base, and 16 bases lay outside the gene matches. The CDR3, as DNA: TGCGCCAGCAGCTTGACCGGACAGGGTTCCGACAACCGATCACCCCTCCACTTT. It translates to CASSLTGQGSDNRSPLHF.

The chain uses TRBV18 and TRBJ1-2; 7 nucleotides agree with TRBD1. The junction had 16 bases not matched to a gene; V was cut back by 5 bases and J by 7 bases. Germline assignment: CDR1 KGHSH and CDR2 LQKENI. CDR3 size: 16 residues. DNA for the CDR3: TGTGCCAGCTCAACCAAATTGACAGGGAGAGAGGTTGGCTACACCTTC. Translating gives CASSTKLTGREVGYTF. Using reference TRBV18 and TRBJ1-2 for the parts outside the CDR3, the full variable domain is NAGVMQNPRHLVRRRGQEARLRCSPMKGHSHVYWYRQLPEEGLKFMVYLQKENIIDESGMPKERFSAEFPKEGPSILRIQQVVRGDSAAYFCASSTKLTGREVGYTFGSGTRLTVV.

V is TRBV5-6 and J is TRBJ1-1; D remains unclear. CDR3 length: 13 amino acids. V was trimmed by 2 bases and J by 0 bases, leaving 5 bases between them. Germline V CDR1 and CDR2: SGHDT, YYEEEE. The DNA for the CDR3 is TGTGCCAGCAGCTTATCCCTGAACACTGAAGCTTTCTTT. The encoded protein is CASSLSLNTEAFF. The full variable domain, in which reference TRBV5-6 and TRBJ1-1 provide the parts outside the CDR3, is DAGVTQSPTHLIKTRGQQVTLRCSPKSGHDTVSWYQQALGQGPQFIFQYYEEEERQRGNFPDRFSGHQFPNYSSELNVNALLLGDSALYLCASSLSLNTEAFFGQGTRLTVV.

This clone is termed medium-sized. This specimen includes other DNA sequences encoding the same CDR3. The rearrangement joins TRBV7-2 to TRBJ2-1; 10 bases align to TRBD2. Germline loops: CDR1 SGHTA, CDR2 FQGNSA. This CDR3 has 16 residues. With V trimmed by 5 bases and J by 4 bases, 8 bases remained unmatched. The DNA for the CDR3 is TGTGCCAGCAGCCTCAGTAGGACTAGCGGTTACAATGAGCAGTTCTTC. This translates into CASSLSRTSGYNEQFF.

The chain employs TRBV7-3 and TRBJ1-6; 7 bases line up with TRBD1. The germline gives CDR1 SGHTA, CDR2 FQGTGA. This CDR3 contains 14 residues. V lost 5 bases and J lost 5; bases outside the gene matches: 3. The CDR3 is CASSLGQNNSPLHF. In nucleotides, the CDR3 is TGTGCCAGCAGCCTGGGACAGAATAATTCACCCCTCCACTTT.

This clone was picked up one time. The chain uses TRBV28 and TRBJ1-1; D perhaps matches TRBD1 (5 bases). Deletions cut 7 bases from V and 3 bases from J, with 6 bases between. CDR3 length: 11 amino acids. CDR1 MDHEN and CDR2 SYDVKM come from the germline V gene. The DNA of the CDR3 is TGTGCCAGCAACAGGCACACTGAAGCTTTCTTT. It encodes CASNRHTEAFF.

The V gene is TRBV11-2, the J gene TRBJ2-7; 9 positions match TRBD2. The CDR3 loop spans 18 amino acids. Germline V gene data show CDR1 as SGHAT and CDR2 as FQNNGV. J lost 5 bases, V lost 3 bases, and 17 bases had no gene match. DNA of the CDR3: TGTGCCAGCAGCTTGGAACACAACTTAGCGGGGGTTGTAGACGAGCAGTACTTC. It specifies CASSLEHNLAGVVDEQYF.

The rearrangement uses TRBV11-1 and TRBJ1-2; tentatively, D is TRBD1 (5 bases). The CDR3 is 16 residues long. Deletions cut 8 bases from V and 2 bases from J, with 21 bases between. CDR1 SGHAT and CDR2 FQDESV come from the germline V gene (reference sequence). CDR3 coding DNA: TGTGCCAGCGGGCCACTTAGGTCGCAGGGCAACTATGGCTACACCTTC. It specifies CASGPLRSQGNYGYTF. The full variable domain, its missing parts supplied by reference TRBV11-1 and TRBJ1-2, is EAEVAQSPRYKITEKSQAVAFWCDPISGHATLYWYRQILGQGPELLVQFQDESVVDDSQLPKDRFSAERLKGVDSTLKIQPAELGDSAMYLCASGPLRSQGNYGYTFGSGTRLTVV.

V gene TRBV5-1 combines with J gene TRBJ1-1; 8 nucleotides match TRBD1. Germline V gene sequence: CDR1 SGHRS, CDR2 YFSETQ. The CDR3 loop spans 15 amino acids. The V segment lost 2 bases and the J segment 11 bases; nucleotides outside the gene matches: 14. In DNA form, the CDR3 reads TGCGCCAGCAGCTTATTGACAGGGGCCTCACGAATGGCTTTCTTT. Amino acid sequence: CASSLLTGASRMAFF.

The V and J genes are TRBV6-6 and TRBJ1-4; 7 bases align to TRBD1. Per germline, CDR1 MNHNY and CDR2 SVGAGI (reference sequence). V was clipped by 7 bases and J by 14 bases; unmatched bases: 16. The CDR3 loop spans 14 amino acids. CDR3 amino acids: CASTSEHRGKYLFF. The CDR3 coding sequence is TGTGCCAGCACCTCCGAACACAGGGGAAAGTATCTGTTTTTT.

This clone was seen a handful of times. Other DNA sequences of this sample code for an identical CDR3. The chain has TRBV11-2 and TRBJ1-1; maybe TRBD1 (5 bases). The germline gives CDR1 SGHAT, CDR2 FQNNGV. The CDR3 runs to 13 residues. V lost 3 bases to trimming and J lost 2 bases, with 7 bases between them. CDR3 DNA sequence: TGTGCCAGCAGCTTCAGGGTAAACACTGAAGCTTTCTTT. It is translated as CASSFRVNTEAFF. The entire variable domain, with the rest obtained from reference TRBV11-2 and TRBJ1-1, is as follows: EAGVAQSPRYKIIEKRQSVAFWCNPISGHATLYWYQQILGQGPKLLIQFQNNGVVDDSQLPKDRFSAERLKGVDSTLKIQPAKLEDSAVYLCASSFRVNTEAFFGQGTRLTVV.

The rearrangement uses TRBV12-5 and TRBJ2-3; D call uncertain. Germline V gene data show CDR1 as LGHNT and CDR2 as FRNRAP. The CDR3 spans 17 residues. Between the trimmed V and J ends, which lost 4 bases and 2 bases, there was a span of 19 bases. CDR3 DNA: TGTGCTAGTGGTTCTCCGAACGACGACCACTCCACAGATACGCAGTATTTT. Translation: CASGSPNDDHSTDTQYF.

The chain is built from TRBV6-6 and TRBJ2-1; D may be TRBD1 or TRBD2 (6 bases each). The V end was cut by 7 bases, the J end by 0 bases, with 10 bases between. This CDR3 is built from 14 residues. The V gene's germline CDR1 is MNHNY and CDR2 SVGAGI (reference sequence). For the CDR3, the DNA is TGTGCCAGCAAGGGGGGTTCCTCCTACAATGAGCAGTTCTTC. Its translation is CASKGGSSYNEQFF.

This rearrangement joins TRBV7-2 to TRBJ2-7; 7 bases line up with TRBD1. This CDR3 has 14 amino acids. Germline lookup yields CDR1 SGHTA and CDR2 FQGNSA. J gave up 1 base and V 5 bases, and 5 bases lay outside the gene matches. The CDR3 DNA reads TGTGCCAGCAGCACATCGACAGGGTCCTACGAGCAGTACTTC. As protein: CASSTSTGSYEQYF.

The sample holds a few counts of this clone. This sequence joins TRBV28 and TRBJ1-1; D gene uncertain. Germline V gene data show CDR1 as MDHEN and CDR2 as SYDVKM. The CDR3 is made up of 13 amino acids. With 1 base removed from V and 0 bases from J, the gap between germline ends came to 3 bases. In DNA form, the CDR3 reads TGTGCCAGCAGTTTATTAATGAACACTGAAGCTTTCTTT. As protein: CASSLLMNTEAFF.

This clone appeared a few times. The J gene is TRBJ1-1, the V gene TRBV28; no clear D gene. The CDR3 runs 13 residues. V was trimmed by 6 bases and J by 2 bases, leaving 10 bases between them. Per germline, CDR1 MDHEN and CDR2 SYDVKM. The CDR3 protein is CASRKRLNTEAFF. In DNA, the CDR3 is TGTGCCAGCAGAAAACGACTAAACACTGAAGCTTTCTTT.

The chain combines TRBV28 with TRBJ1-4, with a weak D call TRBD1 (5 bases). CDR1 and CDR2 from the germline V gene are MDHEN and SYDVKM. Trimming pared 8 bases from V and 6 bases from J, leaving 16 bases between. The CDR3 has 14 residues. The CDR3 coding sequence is TGTGCCAGCTTCCCGGCTGGGGGAGATGAAAAACTGTTTTTT. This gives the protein CASFPAGGDEKLFF.

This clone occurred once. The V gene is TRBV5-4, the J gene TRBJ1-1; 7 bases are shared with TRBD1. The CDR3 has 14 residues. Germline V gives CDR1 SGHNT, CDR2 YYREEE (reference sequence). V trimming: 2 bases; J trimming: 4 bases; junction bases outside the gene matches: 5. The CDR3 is CASSFRGGGTEAFF. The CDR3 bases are TGTGCCAGCAGCTTTAGAGGGGGCGGCACTGAAGCTTTCTTT.

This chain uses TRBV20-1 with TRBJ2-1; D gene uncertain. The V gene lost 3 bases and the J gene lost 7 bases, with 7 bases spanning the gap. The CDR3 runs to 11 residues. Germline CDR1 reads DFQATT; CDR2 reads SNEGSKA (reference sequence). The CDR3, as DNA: TGCAGTGCTAGTCCCGTTAATGAGCAGTTCTTC. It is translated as CSASPVNEQFF.

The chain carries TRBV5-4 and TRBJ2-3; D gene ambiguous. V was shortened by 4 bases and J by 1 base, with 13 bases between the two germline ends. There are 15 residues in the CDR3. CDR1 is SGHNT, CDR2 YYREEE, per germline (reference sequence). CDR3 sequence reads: CASSPVKAGTDTQYF. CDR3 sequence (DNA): TGTGCCAGCAGCCCTGTCAAGGCGGGCACAGATACGCAGTATTTT.

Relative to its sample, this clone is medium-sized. The CDR3 region has the DNA TGTGCCAGCAGCTATCTCCTTGGGTACTCACCCCTCCACTTT. It specifies CASSYLLGYSPLHF. The V gene is TRBV7-2, the J gene TRBJ1-6; D is uncertain. The CDR3 is 14 amino acids. Deletions cut 4 bases from V and 10 bases from J, with 14 bases between. CDR1 is SGHTA, CDR2 FQGNSA, per germline.

CDR3 protein: CATTESSMNTEAFF. The CDR3 DNA sequence: TGTGCCACCACCGAGAGTAGCATGAACACTGAAGCTTTCTTT. The chain has TRBV28 and TRBJ1-1, with D uncertain. This CDR3 contains 14 residues. Trimming cost V 10 bases and J 0 bases, with 15 bases left between them. Looked up from germline, CDR1 is MDHEN and CDR2 is SYDVKM.

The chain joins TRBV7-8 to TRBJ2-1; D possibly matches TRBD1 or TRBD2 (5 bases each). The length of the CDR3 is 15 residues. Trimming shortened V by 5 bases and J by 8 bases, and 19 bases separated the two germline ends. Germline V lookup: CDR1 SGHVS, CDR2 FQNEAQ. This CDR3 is CASSPFRGPPDEQFF. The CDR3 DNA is TGTGCCAGCAGCCCGTTTCGGGGACCGCCAGATGAGCAGTTCTTC.

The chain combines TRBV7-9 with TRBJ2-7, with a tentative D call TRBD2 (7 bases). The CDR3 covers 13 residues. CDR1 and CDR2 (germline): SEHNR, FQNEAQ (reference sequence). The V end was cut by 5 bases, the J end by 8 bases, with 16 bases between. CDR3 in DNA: TGTGCCAGCAGCCCCCGAGGGGGGGGTAAGCAGTACTTC. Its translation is CASSPRGGGKQYF.

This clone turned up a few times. The CDR3 spells CASQRLGSEQYF. The CDR3 nucleotides are TGTGCCAGCCAGAGACTAGGAAGCGAGCAGTACTTC. The chain couples TRBV28 to TRBJ2-7, with D possibly being TRBD2 (6 bases). V lost 8 bases to trimming and J lost 6 bases, with 14 bases between them. The V gene's germline CDR1 is MDHEN and CDR2 SYDVKM. The CDR3 contains 12 residues.

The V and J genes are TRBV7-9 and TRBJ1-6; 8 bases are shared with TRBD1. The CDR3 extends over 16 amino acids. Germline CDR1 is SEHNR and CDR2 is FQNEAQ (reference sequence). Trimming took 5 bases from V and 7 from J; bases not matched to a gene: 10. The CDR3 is CASSLQGASKNSPLHF. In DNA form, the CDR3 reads TGTGCCAGCAGCCTCCAGGGGGCGTCGAAGAATTCACCCCTCCACTTT.

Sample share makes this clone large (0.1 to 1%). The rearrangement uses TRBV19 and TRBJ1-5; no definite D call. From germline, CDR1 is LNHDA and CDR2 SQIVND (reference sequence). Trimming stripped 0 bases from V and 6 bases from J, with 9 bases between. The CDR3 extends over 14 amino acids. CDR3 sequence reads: CASSIDPGLQPQHF. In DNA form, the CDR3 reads TGTGCCAGTAGTATAGATCCAGGTCTTCAGCCCCAGCATTTT. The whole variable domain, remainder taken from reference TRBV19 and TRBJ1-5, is DGGITQSPKYLFRKEGQNVTLSCEQNLNHDAMYWYRQDPGQGLRLIYYSQIVNDFQKGDIAEGYSVSREKKESFPLTVTSAQKNPTAFYLCASSIDPGLQPQHFGDGTRLSIL.